A selection of T cell receptor beta chains follows, all from one sample in a study of beta chain features in type 1 diabetes. The method was immunoSEQ multiplex PCR; TCRdb's version includes in-frame clones alone and lacks a portion of them. The sample has nearly 250,000 clones, 55% to 70% seen once. The sample taken for sequencing was naive CD4+ T cells from blood. These receptors originate from a man aged 25-45 years in good health. CDR3s leave out the opening cysteine and the closing phenylalanine or tryptophan. The order of the fields is J gene, V gene, CDR3 protein.

>TRBJ2-4|TRBV28
ASQDWNIQY
>TRBJ2-2|TRBV30
AWRSGGNTGELF
>TRBJ2-3|TRBV7-2
ASSRGAQY
>TRBJ2-5|TRBV20-1
SGYTQETQY
>TRBJ2-5|TRBV2
ASRRTQAGSETQY
>TRBJ2-3|TRBV14
ASSHTDTQY
>TRBJ2-5|TRBV5-1
ASSQGTSRGETQY
>TRBJ2-6|TRBV30
AWRVGGPGANVLT
>TRBJ2-5|TRBV29-1
SVATGLGETQY
>TRBJ2-7|TRBV7-9
ASRPGQGYEQY
>TRBJ2-3|TRBV18
ASSQTSDTDTQY
>TRBJ1-2|TRBV30
AWSGLAEGTDGYT
>TRBJ2-5|TRBV14
ASSQGAQETQY
>TRBJ2-1|TRBV29-1
SVERGTGGNEQF
>TRBJ2-5|TRBV7-2
ASSPERGETQY
>TRBJ2-2|TRBV10-3
AISPSVANTGELF
>TRBJ1-1|TRBV11-2
ASSLILNTEAF
>TRBJ2-2|TRBV29-1
SVITQGRANTGELF
>TRBJ2-5|TRBV29-1
SSTPEYQETQY
>TRBJ2-5|TRBV9
ASSVGDRGQETQY
>TRBJ2-1|TRBV5-1
ASSLAGLTSGRALDEQF
>TRBJ2-2|TRBV29-1
SVRTLAGELF
>TRBJ2-1|TRBV30
AWTTSGNNEQF
>TRBJ2-4|TRBV30
AGGALADKNIQY
>TRBJ2-1|TRBV29-1
SVEDFSGDSYNEQF
>TRBJ2-5|TRBV29-1
SACRAASETQY
>TRBJ2-3|TRBV7-9
ASSLVPDTQY
>TRBJ2-1|TRBV1
TSRCTGTSGNEQF